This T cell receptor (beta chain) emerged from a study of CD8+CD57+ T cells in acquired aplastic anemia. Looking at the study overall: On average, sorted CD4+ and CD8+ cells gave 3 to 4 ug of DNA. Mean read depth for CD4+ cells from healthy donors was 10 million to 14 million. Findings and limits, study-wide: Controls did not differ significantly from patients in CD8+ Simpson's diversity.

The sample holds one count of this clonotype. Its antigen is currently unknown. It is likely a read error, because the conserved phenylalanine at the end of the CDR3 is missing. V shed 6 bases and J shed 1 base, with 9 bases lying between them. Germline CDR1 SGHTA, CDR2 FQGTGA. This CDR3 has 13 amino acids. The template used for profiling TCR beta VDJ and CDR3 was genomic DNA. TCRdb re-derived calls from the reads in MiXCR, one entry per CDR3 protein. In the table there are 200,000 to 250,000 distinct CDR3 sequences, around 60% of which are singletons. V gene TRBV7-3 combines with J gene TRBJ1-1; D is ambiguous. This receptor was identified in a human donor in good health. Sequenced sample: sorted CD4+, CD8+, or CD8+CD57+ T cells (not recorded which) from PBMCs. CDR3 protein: CASSQLSNTEAFL. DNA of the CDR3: TGTGCCAGCAGTCAACTGTCGAACACTGAAGCTTTCCTT.